A single sample gave rise to the 24 T cell receptor beta chains below, sequenced in a study of blood T cells in healthy people across ages. With a J-beta primer mix and a sample-barcoded 5' primer, a second PCR ran roughly 6 to 12 cycles. One entry per CDR3 protein, called by TCRdb with MiXCR from the 5' RACE reads. Of around 900,000 distinct CDR3 sequences listed, roughly 26% were seen once; the top ten hold 15% to 20%. Sequenced material: blood. The receptors stem from a woman at least 80 years old in good health.

This clonotype turned up a few times. The V and J genes are TRBV2 and TRBJ2-5; 8 bases align to TRBD1. V gave up 6 bases and J gave up 3 bases; unmatched junction bases: 3. This CDR3 is 13 amino acids long. Germline V gene sequence: CDR1 SNHLY, CDR2 FYNNEI. CDR3: CASRVTGEETQYF. CDR3 in DNA: TGTGCCAGCAGGGTGACAGGGGAAGAGACCCAGTACTTC.

This clonotype showed up many times. This rearrangement joins TRBV3-1 to TRBJ2-5; D might be TRBD1 (6 bases). The V gene's germline CDR1 is LGHDT and CDR2 YNNKEL (reference sequence). Deletions cut 1 base from V and 4 bases from J, with 16 bases between. The CDR3 consists of 16 residues. This CDR3 is CASSQAGTGILETQYF. CDR3 sequence (DNA): TGTGCCAGCAGCCAAGCCGGAACAGGGATTTTAGAGACCCAGTACTTC.

This clonotype appeared a few times. The chain employs TRBV2 and TRBJ1-5; 7 nucleotides align to TRBD1. Germline values: CDR1 SNHLY, CDR2 FYNNEI. This CDR3 is 15 amino acids long. Trimming at V came to 6 bases and at J to 9 bases, leaving 14 bases not matched to a gene. The CDR3 nucleotides are TGTGCCAGCAGGTCGGGACAGCTACAAGGTCGGCCCCAGCATTTT. This gives the protein CASRSGQLQGRPQHF.

This clonotype appeared many times. The CDR3 coding sequence is TGTGCCAGCAGTTCAACGGACGGAGGGTTTAGGGATACGCAGTATTTT. This encodes CASSSTDGGFRDTQYF. V is TRBV6-6 and J is TRBJ2-3, with a tentative D call TRBD2 (6 bases). The V end was cut by 4 bases, the J end by 6 bases, with 20 bases between. Germline V gene lookup returns CDR1 MNHNY and CDR2 SVGAGI (reference sequence). The CDR3 consists of 16 residues.

The chain has TRBV6-5 and TRBJ1-1; D is perhaps TRBD1 (5 bases). CDR1 MNHEY and CDR2 SVGAGI come from the germline V gene. Between the trimmed V and J ends, which lost 0 bases and 12 bases, there was a span of 11 bases. This CDR3 is built from 12 residues. CDR3 nucleotides: TGTGCCAGCAGTTACTCGAGAGGGGAACCTTTCTTT. This gives the protein CASSYSRGEPFF.

CDR3: CASSKGQGGSTGELFF. The CDR3 DNA reads as TGTGCCAGCAGTAAGGGACAGGGCGGTAGTACCGGGGAGCTGTTTTTT. The V call is TRBV6-1, the J call TRBJ2-2; 9 bases are a match to TRBD1. CDR3 size: 16 residues. J was trimmed by 5 bases and V by 5 bases; bases with no gene match: 9. Germline V gene lookup returns CDR1 MNHNS and CDR2 SASEGT.

This clonotype was seen only a few times. A much larger clone lies a single base off, so this may be a read error. The chain uses TRBV4-1 and TRBJ2-3; no firm D call. CDR3 length: 13 amino acids. In germline, CDR1 is MGHRA, CDR2 YSYEKL. The CDR3 coding sequence is TGCGCCAGCAGCCAAGTTTCCACAAATACGCAGTATTTT. Translation gives CASSQVSTNTQYF.

Concerning this clonotype itself: This could be a read error, since a much larger clone is one nucleotide away. This chain links TRBV28 with TRBJ2-1, with 8 positions matching TRBD1. Unmatched junction bases numbered 13, after V lost 8 bases and J lost 13 bases. CDR3 length: 13 amino acids. CDR1 MDHEN and CDR2 SYDVKM come from the germline V gene. CDR3 DNA: TGTGCCAGCCGGGGACAGGATCGAGAGACCCAGTTCTTC. Translating it yields CASRGQDRETQFF.

This clonotype has a count of ten or more. The genes are TRBV6-2 or TRBV6-3 and TRBJ1-5; TRBD1 matches 7 bases. With V trimmed by 2 bases and J by 1 base, 5 bases remained unmatched. The germline V gene has CDR1 MNHEY and CDR2 SVGEGT. This CDR3 region has 16 residues. CDR3 bases: TGTGCCAGCAGTTACACGACAGGGCCAAGCAATCAGCCCCAGCATTTT. Protein: CASSYTTGPSNQPQHF.

The rearrangement joins TRBV30 to TRBJ2-5, with D possibly matching TRBD2 (6 bases). Germline-derived CDR1 and CDR2 are GTSNPN and SVGIG (reference sequence). The length of the CDR3 is 14 residues. Trimming pared 2 bases from V and 2 bases from J, leaving 12 bases between. CDR3 DNA: TGTGCCTGGAGTTCGGACTATATTCAAGAGACCCAGTACTTC. It codes for CAWSSDYIQETQYF.

There are many counts of this clonotype. The V gene is TRBV15, the J gene TRBJ2-5, with D unclear. The length of the CDR3 is 14 residues. CDR1 is LNHNV, CDR2 YYDKDF, per germline (reference sequence). Trimming stripped 0 bases from V and 4 bases from J, with 9 bases between. The DNA for the CDR3 is TGTGCCACCAGCAGAGAGAACCGAGTAGAGACCCAGTACTTC. Translating it yields CATSRENRVETQYF.

The table lists this clonotype with a few counts. With a much larger clone just one base away, this may be a read error. The conserved phenylalanine or tryptophan normally closing the CDR3 is absent here, so this likely arose from a read error. The CDR3 region is CATSRDRAQETQYV. Here the CDR3 DNA reads TGTGCCACCAGCAGAGATCGGGCTCAAGAGACCCAGTACGTC. The rearrangement joins TRBV15 to TRBJ2-5, with no clear D. This CDR3 comprises 14 residues. In germline, CDR1 is LNHNV, CDR2 YYDKDF (reference sequence). The V and J ends lost 0 bases and 2 bases respectively, with 7 bases between them.

This clonotype has ten or more counts. V is TRBV18 and J is TRBJ2-3; no clear D gene. V was pared by 2 bases and J by 6 bases, with 12 bases between. This CDR3 has 14 residues. Germline-derived CDR1 and CDR2 are KGHSH and LQKENI. The CDR3 bases are TGTGCCAGCTCACCAGTGAACTCCGGGGATACGCAGTATTTT. Its translation is CASSPVNSGDTQYF.

J is TRBJ1-1 and V is TRBV7-2; D might be TRBD1 (6 bases). The CDR3 is 16 residues long. Trimming cost V 5 bases and J 2 bases, with 18 bases left between them. Per the germline V gene, CDR1 is SGHTA and CDR2 is FQGNSA. The DNA of the CDR3 is TGTGCCAGCAGCCCCGGATTTGGGGGGGGCAACACTGAAGCTTTCTTT. Amino acids: CASSPGFGGGNTEAFF.

Worth noting for this clonotype: Just one base apart from a much larger clone, this may be a read error. CDR3 sequence reads: CASKHSGTLSYNEQYF. Written as DNA, the CDR3 is TGTGCCAGCAAACATTCCGGGACCCTCTCCTACAATGAGCAGTACTTC. This chain uses TRBV2 with TRBJ2-4; possibly TRBD1 or TRBD2 for D (5 bases each). V was trimmed by 7 bases and J by 13 bases, leaving 29 bases between them. Germline lookup yields CDR1 SNHLY and CDR2 FYNNEI. CDR3 size: 16 residues.

This chain links TRBV5-1 with TRBJ2-7; TRBD1 matches at 8 bases. CDR1 and CDR2 (germline): SGHRS, YFSETQ. The CDR3 runs to 15 residues. Trimming removed 1 base from V and 3 bases from J; junction bases left unmatched: 6. Written as DNA, the CDR3 is TGCGCCAGCAGCTTGACAGACAGGGGCAGCTACGAGCAGTACTTC. This sequence encodes CASSLTDRGSYEQYF.

As regards this clonotype: Without the conserved terminal phenylalanine or tryptophan, this CDR3 likely stems from a read error. This chain uses TRBV6-2 or TRBV6-3 with TRBJ1-1; 9 nucleotides agree with TRBD1. Germline CDR1 and CDR2: MNHEY and SVGEGT. The CDR3 is 14 amino acids. J lost 2 bases, V lost 9 bases, and 7 bases had no gene match. CDR3 coding DNA: TGTGCCAGTAGAAAGGGACAGGGTAACACTGAAGCTTTCGTT. Protein sequence: CASRKGQGNTEAFV.

The CDR3 reads CASGSGMQETQYF. For the CDR3, the DNA is TGTGCCAGCGGTAGCGGGATGCAAGAGACCCAGTACTTC. The gene calls are TRBV27 and TRBJ2-5; TRBD2 agrees at 8 bases. Germline V gene data show CDR1 as MNHEY and CDR2 as SMNVEV (reference sequence). V shed 8 bases and J 2 bases; nucleotides not matched to a gene: 4. This CDR3 is built from 13 residues.

This clonotype has at least ten counts. The chain uses TRBV7-2 and TRBJ1-6; TRBD1 matches 7 bases. This CDR3 is 16 amino acids long. V shed 3 bases and J 9 bases; nucleotides not matched to a gene: 11. Germline assignment: CDR1 SGHTA and CDR2 FQGNSA. CDR3 DNA sequence: TGTGCCAGCAGCTTCATGGGCACAGGGGCAGGTTCACCCCTCCACTTT. It encodes CASSFMGTGAGSPLHF.

A remark on this clonotype: A much larger clonotype is one base distant, so this may be a read error. The chain combines TRBV20-1 with TRBJ2-7; TRBD1 matches 9 bases. CDR1 is DFQATT, CDR2 SNEGSKA, per germline (reference sequence). The CDR3 is 14 amino acids. The CDR3 spells CSAQPGQGRYGQYF. As DNA, the CDR3 is TGCAGTGCTCAACCGGGACAGGGCCGCTACGGGCAGTACTTC.

This rearrangement joins TRBV6-6 to TRBJ2-7; D might be TRBD2 (5 bases). V was pared by 4 bases and J by 2 bases, with 15 bases between. This CDR3 comprises 15 residues. The V gene's germline CDR1 is MNHNY and CDR2 SVGAGI (reference sequence). CDR3 nucleotide sequence: TGTGCCAGCAGTTTCGTCCTCGGACTGGCCTACGAGCAGTACTTC. It codes for CASSFVLGLAYEQYF.

As regards this clonotype: A much more abundant neighbour one base away suggests this may be a read error. This chain joins TRBV5-1 and TRBJ2-4, with 8 bases aligning to TRBD1. The tail of the sequence fits TRBJ2-7 better, so the J call may be wrong. The germline CDR1 and CDR2 sequences are SGHRS and YFSETQ. The CDR3 sequence is 14 residues long. CDR3 sequence (DNA): TGCGCCAGCGGCCCCCGACAGGGGCCCTACGAGCAGTACTTC. This sequence encodes CASGPRQGPYEQYF.

This clonotype was seen only a few times. The rearrangement joins TRBV5-1 to TRBJ2-7; 7 bases line up with TRBD1. CDR3 size: 14 residues. The V gene end was trimmed by 0 bases and the J gene end by 3 bases; junction bases not matched to a gene: 3. Per germline, CDR1 SGHRS and CDR2 YFSETQ. The CDR3 sequence: CASSLDGTVYEQYF. CDR3 nucleotides: TGCGCCAGCAGCTTGGACGGGACAGTCTACGAGCAGTACTTC. Filled out from reference TRBV5-1 and TRBJ2-7, the complete variable domain reads KAGVTQTPRYLIKTRGQQVTLSCSPISGHRSVSWYQQTPGQGLQFLFEYFSETQRNKGNFPGRFSGRQFSNSRSEMNVSTLELGDSALYLCASSLDGTVYEQYFGPGTRLTVT.

This clonotype was detected ten times or more. J is TRBJ1-4 and V is TRBV3-1; D gene uncertain. Per germline, CDR1 LGHDT and CDR2 YNNKEL (reference sequence). The ends were cut back, 0 bases at V and 10 bases at J, with 9 bases in the middle. The CDR3 is 13 amino acids. The CDR3 nucleotides read TGTGCCAGCAGCCAAGAGTCAGGCCGAAAACTGTTTTTT. Protein: CASSQESGRKLFF.